The rows below give T cell receptor beta chains drawn from one sample of a study of human T cells and chemical hapten exposure. TCRdb re-called the RACE reads with MiXCR, one entry per CDR3 protein. Of approximately 100,000 distinct CDR3 sequences listed, roughly a tenth were seen once; the top ten hold more than 3%. Material: whole blood, obtained in connection with sensitization to the hapten diphenylcyclopropenone (DPC). These receptors all stem from a woman aged 40 to 50 with alopecia areata. Some clones in this sample may be carry-over from other donors' samples. Each CDR3 is given with its conserved first and last residue. A D gene is named only where the DNA matches it firmly. The listing skips clone size in some rows; elsewhere it reads once, few, many or a size class.

D	size	V	J	DNA	CDR3
-	-	TRBV7-2	TRBJ2-2	TGTGCCAGCAGCTTCAACGGAGGTAGCTACACCGGGGAGCTGTTTTTT	CASSFNGGSYTGELFF
TRBD1	few	TRBV19	TRBJ1-5	TGTGCCAGTAATACAGGGGGGAATCAGCCCCAGCATTTT	CASNTGGNQPQHF
TRBD1	few	TRBV6-2/TRBV6-3	TRBJ1-5	TGTGCCAGCAACCCCGTGGGGGGACAGGGGAATCAGCCCCAGCATTTT	CASNPVGGQGNQPQHF
-	few	TRBV4-3	TRBJ1-5	TGCGCCAGCAGCCAAGATGGGGGGGCCTCTCTTAGCAATCAGCCCCAGCATTTT	CASSQDGGASLSNQPQHF
TRBD2	many	TRBV2	TRBJ2-1	TGTGCCAGCAACGAAAGAGCGGGGGGCCCTTGGGAGCAGTTCTTC	CASNERAGGPWEQFF
TRBD2	many	TRBV15	TRBJ2-3	TGTGCCACCAGCACCGGGGGGAGCACAGATACGCAGTATTTT	CATSTGGSTDTQYF
TRBD2	many	TRBV18	TRBJ2-5	TGTGCCAGCTCACCAACTTTTCAGCGGGGGGCCAGCCAAGAGACCCAGTACTTC	CASSPTFQRGASQETQYF
-	few	TRBV24-1	TRBJ1-2	TGTGCCACCAGTGGACGAGGGGCTAACTATGGCTACACCTTC	CATSGRGANYGYTF
TRBD1	-	TRBV7-2	TRBJ2-7	TGTGCCAGCCGAAGGGACAGATCCTACGAGCAGTACTTC	CASRRDRSYEQYF
-	medium-sized	TRBV4-1	TRBJ1-2	TGCGCCAGCAGCCAAGAACAACTCCGGAGTGGCTACACCTTC	CASSQEQLRSGYTF
TRBD2	few	TRBV6-1	TRBJ2-3	TGTGCCAGCAGTGGGGCGGTAGCGGGACGCACAGATACGCAGTATTTT	CASSGAVAGRTDTQYF
-	many	TRBV3-1	TRBJ2-7	TGTGCCAGCAGCCAAGCTCCGTTATTAACAGTAATCTACGAGCAGTACTTC	CASSQAPLLTVIYEQYF
-	-	TRBV20-1	TRBJ2-1	TGCAGTGTACAGGGTCAAATAAATGAGCAGTTCTTC	CSVQGQINEQFF
-	-	TRBV5-6	TRBJ2-5	TGTGCCAGCAGCTTGGTGGCAGGGAGGGAGACCCAGTACTTC	CASSLVAGRETQYF
-	-	TRBV4-1	TRBJ2-5	TGCGCCAGCAGCCCTGTCAGGAACCAAGAGACCCAGTACTTC	CASSPVRNQETQYF
-	few	TRBV28	TRBJ2-4	TGTGCCAGCAGTTTGGTAGACATTCAGTACTTC	CASSLVDIQYF
-	few	TRBV3-1	TRBJ1-1	TGTGCCAGCAGCCAAACCTCGGGGGGAGAGAACACTGAAGCTTTCTTT	CASSQTSGGENTEAFF
TRBD1	few	TRBV7-3	TRBJ1-2	TGTGCCAGCAGCCCGACAGGGGGCGGGTATGGCTACACCTTC	CASSPTGGGYGYTF
-	many	TRBV12-2	TRBJ2-3	TGTGCAAGTCGCTTAGGGGGAGTTTGTATGGGACACTACACAGATACGCAGTATTTT	CASRLGGVCMGHYTDTQYF
-	many	TRBV9	TRBJ2-1	TGTGCCAGCAGCTATCTCTCCAGCGATTACAATGAGCAGTTCTTC	CASSYLSSDYNEQFF
-	few	TRBV15	TRBJ2-3	TGTGCCACCAGCAGGGGGTTCGTCGTCGCGGGGACAAGGGATACGCAGTATTTT	CATSRGFVVAGTRDTQYF
-	-	TRBV21-1	TRBJ2-2	TGTGCCACTGGGGAGAAGAACACCGGGGAGCTGTTTTTT	CATGEKNTGELFF
-	-	TRBV7-2	TRBJ2-5	TGTGCCAGCAGCCCCCTCTTTGGGGAGACCCAGTACTTC	CASSPLFGETQYF
-	many	TRBV7-2	TRBJ1-4	TGTGCCAGCAGCTTAGCGGACACGACAACTAATGAAAAACTGTTTTTT	CASSLADTTTNEKLFF
TRBD2	many	TRBV29-1	TRBJ2-5	TGCAGCGTTTCGGGGGGGGAAGAGACCCAGTACTTC	CSVSGGEETQYF
TRBD1	many	TRBV20-1	TRBJ2-7	TGCAGTGCTACGTCTGGGACAGGGTTACGAGTGCAGTACTTC	CSATSGTGLRVQYF
-	few	TRBV7-2	TRBJ2-6	TGTGCCAGCAGCTTGGAAAGCTCTGGGGCCAACGTCCTGACTTTC	CASSLESSGANVLTF
TRBD1	many	TRBV5-4	TRBJ2-7	TGTGCCAGCAGCGCCCGGGACAGGGGGGCCTACGAGCAGTACTTC	CASSARDRGAYEQYF
TRBD1	-	TRBV5-1	TRBJ1-4	TGCGCCAGCAGCTTGGCGGGGACAGGGGGCCAGGAAAAACTGTTTTTT	CASSLAGTGGQEKLFF
-	-	TRBV14	TRBJ2-3	TGTGCCAGCAGCCAAGGCCAGGGTTCTCGCACAGATACGCAGTATTTT	CASSQGQGSRTDTQYF
-	-	TRBV7-2	TRBJ1-2	TGTGCCAGCAGCTTAGAGAGCCCCTATGGCTACACCTTC	CASSLESPYGYTF
TRBD2	many	TRBV11-3	TRBJ2-7	TGTGCCAGCAGCTCCGGGAGGAATTCCTACGAGCAGTACTTC	CASSSGRNSYEQYF
TRBD2	-	TRBV6-6	TRBJ2-7	TGTGCCAGCAGTTACGGGCTAGCGGGGTCCAACTACGAGCAGTACTTC	CASSYGLAGSNYEQYF
-	many	TRBV4-2	TRBJ1-2	TGTGCCAGCAGCCAAGATTTATGGGTCGGCTATGGCTACACCTTC	CASSQDLWVGYGYTF
TRBD2	few	TRBV7-2	TRBJ2-5	TGTGCCAGCAGCCTAAGGACTAGCGGGGTTCTGAAAGAGACCCAGTACTTC	CASSLRTSGVLKETQYF
-	-	TRBV20-1	TRBJ2-7	TGCAGTGCTAGTTCGGCAGGGGTAAACTACGAGCAGTACTTC	CSASSAGVNYEQYF
TRBD1	many	TRBV19	TRBJ2-1	TGTGCCAGTAGTATCTACAGGGGTCTGTACAATGAGCAGTTCTTC	CASSIYRGLYNEQFF
-	many	TRBV4-2	TRBJ2-2	TGTGCCAGCAGCCAAGAGCATGACCCCCGCACCGGGGAGCTGTTTTTT	CASSQEHDPRTGELFF
-	few	TRBV28	TRBJ1-1	TGTGCCAGCACCCAACAGGGAGGTGCCGCTTTCTTT	CASTQQGGAAFF
-	many	TRBV3-2	TRBJ1-1	TGTGCCAGCAGCCAAGCAGCACAGACGAACACTGAAGCTTTCTTT	CASSQAAQTNTEAFF
-	many	TRBV12-3/TRBV12-4	TRBJ2-6	TGTGCCAGCAGTTTTAGTAGGCAGGGTAGCGTCCTGACTTTC	CASSFSRQGSVLTF
-	few	TRBV11-2	TRBJ2-2	TGTGCCAGCAGCCCCCCTTTGGGGTCGGTGATCACCGGGGAGCTGTTTTTT	CASSPPLGSVITGELFF
-	many	TRBV27	TRBJ1-5	TGTGCCAGCAGTTACGGGGGCAATCAGCCCCAGCATTTT	CASSYGGNQPQHF
TRBD1	few	TRBV18	TRBJ1-1	TGTGCCAGCTCATCTACAGGGGGCCAACCATCCCTCACTGAAGCTTTCTTT	CASSSTGGQPSLTEAFF
-	-	TRBV30	TRBJ2-1	TGTGCCTGGAGTGTACTAACTAGGCGGAATGAGCAGTTCTTC	CAWSVLTRRNEQFF
-	many	TRBV12-3/TRBV12-4	TRBJ1-3	TGTGCCAGCACCACCCCAGGCCCCGCCACCTCTGGAAACACCATATATTTT	CASTTPGPATSGNTIYF
TRBD2	few	TRBV28	TRBJ2-3	TGTGCCAGCAGTTCTCCAGCGGGGGGGGCCACAGATACGCAGTATTTT	CASSSPAGGATDTQYF
TRBD2	few	TRBV4-1	TRBJ2-1	TGCGCCAGCAGCGCTCTGCCGGGACTAGCGGGGGCTAGGGAGCAGTTCTTC	CASSALPGLAGAREQFF
TRBD1	many	TRBV6-5	TRBJ1-1	TGTGCCAGCAGTCGGGACAGGGAAGCTTTCTTT	CASSRDREAFF
TRBD1	-	TRBV6-5	TRBJ2-7	TGTGCCAGCAGGGGGGACAGGGGGACCTACGAGCAGTACTTC	CASRGDRGTYEQYF
TRBD1	few	TRBV5-1	TRBJ1-2	TGCGCCAGCAGCTTGAGAAGGGGGGACAGGAATGGCTACACCTTC	CASSLRRGDRNGYTF
-	-	TRBV7-9	TRBJ2-7	TGTGCCAGCAGCCCCCCTCGTGGGGTTTCCTACGAGCAGTACTTC	CASSPPRGVSYEQYF
-	few	TRBV4-3	TRBJ2-6	TGCGCCAGCAGCCAAGGTGACTCTGGGGCCAACGTCCTGACTTTC	CASSQGDSGANVLTF
-	few	TRBV5-8	TRBJ2-7	TGTGCCAGCAGCTTACGCTTAGGATACGAGCAGTACTTC	CASSLRLGYEQYF